Below are 7 T cell receptor beta chains sequenced from a single sample in a study of T cell changes during pregnancy in multiple sclerosis. Clones were sequenced by immunoSEQ multiplex PCR, and TCRdb holds only the in-frame ones, with some missing. The sample contains some 74,000 clones, around 92% of which appear only once. The sequences come from peripheral blood, collected before pregnancy. The origin of the receptors is a female donor with multiple sclerosis, enrolled in a pregnancy study.

J is TRBJ1-4 and V is TRBV28; a possible D gene is TRBD1 (6 bases). The germline V and J ends were trimmed by 8 bases and 3 bases, with 10 bases remaining between them. The CDR3 has 13 residues. Germline CDR1 and CDR2: MDHEN and SYDVKM. The CDR3 protein is CASRTVPNEKLFF. The CDR3 region has the DNA TGTGCCAGCCGGACAGTTCCTAATGAAAAACTGTTTTTT.

The chain carries TRBV30 and TRBJ1-2; D unresolved. V was clipped by 4 bases and J by 0 bases, with 6 bases between them. The CDR3 runs 12 residues. Germline CDR1 GTSNPN, CDR2 SVGIG (reference sequence). Written as DNA, the CDR3 is TGTGCCTGGACCGAGACTAACTATGGCTACACCTTC. Translation: CAWTETNYGYTF.

This clone was seen a handful of times. The chain links TRBV5-1 to TRBJ1-1; D call uncertain. The CDR3 consists of 14 residues. Germline-derived CDR1 and CDR2 are SGHRS and YFSETQ. The ends were cut back, 6 bases at V and 0 bases at J, with 12 bases in the middle. CDR3: CASNPGAMNTEAFF. For the CDR3, the DNA is TGCGCCAGCAACCCCGGAGCGATGAACACTGAAGCTTTCTTT.

The chain carries TRBV28 and TRBJ1-5, with D maybe TRBD1 (5 bases). Germline CDR1 is MDHEN and CDR2 is SYDVKM. The germline V and J ends were trimmed by 8 bases and 1 base, with 15 bases remaining between them. This CDR3 spans 15 amino acids. DNA of the CDR3: TGTGCCAGCCAAATAGGGGTTGAGAGCAATCAGCCCCAGCATTTT. This sequence encodes CASQIGVESNQPQHF.

V and J are TRBV9 and TRBJ2-4; 7 nucleotides line up with TRBD2. The V and J ends lost 4 bases and 4 bases, in that order; junction bases with no gene match: 5. Germline V lookup: CDR1 SGDLS, CDR2 YYNGEE. CDR3 length: 14 residues. CDR3 nucleotides: TGTGCCAGCAGCCCTACTAGCGAGAAAAACATTCAGTACTTC. This gives the protein CASSPTSEKNIQYF.

This chain connects TRBV19 to TRBJ2-3, with 12 bases identical to TRBD1. Trimming removed 1 base from V and 4 bases from J; junction bases left unmatched: 3. The germline V gene has CDR1 LNHDA and CDR2 SQIVND (reference sequence). The CDR3 spans 16 residues. CDR3 sequence reads: CASSIGGTGGPDTQYF. CDR3 coding DNA: TGTGCCAGTAGTATAGGAGGGACAGGGGGCCCAGATACGCAGTATTTT.

The CDR3 loop reads CASSLAVQYEQYF. The CDR3 bases are TGTGCCAGCAGCTTAGCGGTACAATACGAGCAGTACTTC. The J gene is TRBJ2-7, the V gene TRBV7-2; D unclear. The length of the CDR3 is 13 residues. CDR1 is SGHTA and CDR2 is FQGNSA in the germline V gene. Deletions cut 0 bases from V and 4 bases from J, with 7 bases between.